This TCR beta chain was recovered during a study of cytomegalovirus exposure and HLA in healthy donors. The CDR3 extends over 15 amino acids. CDR1 and CDR2 from the germline V gene are MDHEN and SYDVKM. Trimming pared 4 bases from V and 6 bases from J, leaving 16 bases between. Study findings and constraints: According to the study, roughly 160 TCR beta chains were cytomegalovirus-associated. In the 120 or so validation repertoires, approximately 94% of cluster scores exceeded 0, per a later analysis.

Here immunoSEQ multiplex PCR was the method, and the copy in TCRdb shows in-frame clones only, minus some. Of approximately 120,000 clones listed, about 90% are singletons. The donors were members of the validation cohort comprising approximately 110 subjects, separate from the approximately 700-subject first cohort. In the case of this clone: Its specificity is not known.

Sequencing was performed on PBMCs. This TCR came from a woman in her late teens or twenties in good health and CMV-seronegative. The chain couples TRBV28 to TRBJ1-3; D gene unclear. The CDR3 DNA is TGTGCCAGCAGTTCTCCCACACGGACTTTAAACACCATATATTTT. This sequence encodes CASSSPTRTLNTIYF.